Listed here are 13 T cell receptor beta chains from one sample, sequenced in a study of control samples from healthy donors and cancer patients. The table came from immunoSEQ multiplex PCR; TCRdb's copy has only in-frame clones and leaves some out. The sample contains about 130,000 clones, 70% to 90% of which appear only once. Input material: blood. The receptors were sampled from a man aged 50 to 60 in good health.

This chain links TRBV11-2 with TRBJ2-3; no clear D gene. CDR1 and CDR2 (germline): SGHAT, FQNNGV. The CDR3 runs to 12 residues. Between the trimmed V and J ends, which lost 1 base and 5 bases, there was a span of 4 bases. The CDR3 sequence is CASSLGVDTQYF. As DNA, the CDR3 is TGTGCCAGCAGCTTAGGGGTAGATACGCAGTATTTT. Filled out from reference TRBV11-2 and TRBJ2-3, the complete variable domain reads EAGVAQSPRYKIIEKRQSVAFWCNPISGHATLYWYQQILGQGPKLLIQFQNNGVVDDSQLPKDRFSAERLKGVDSTLKIQPAKLEDSAVYLCASSLGVDTQYFGPGTRLTVL.

The genes are TRBV11-3 and TRBJ2-7; D remains ambiguous. Germline V gives CDR1 SGHNT, CDR2 YENEEA. With 5 bases removed from V and 5 bases from J, the gap between germline ends came to 7 bases. This CDR3 is built from 11 residues. CDR3 nucleotide sequence: TGTGCCAGCAGCCCACCCCACGAGCAGTACTTC. Translated: CASSPPHEQYF.

The chain couples TRBV4-1 to TRBJ2-5; D might be TRBD1 or TRBD2, each matching 5 bases. V lost 0 bases and J 4 bases, leaving 6 bases between the germline ends. Germline CDR1 is MGHRA and CDR2 is YSYEKL. The CDR3 has 13 amino acids. For the CDR3, the DNA is TGCGCCAGCAGCCAAGATGGGGGAGAGACCCAGTACTTC. This codes for CASSQDGGETQYF.

The rearrangement uses TRBV6-5 and TRBJ2-3; D gene ambiguous. Per germline, CDR1 MNHEY and CDR2 SVGAGI. CDR3 length: 13 amino acids. Trimming pared 3 bases from V and 6 bases from J, leaving 10 bases between. The CDR3 loop is CASSYFGEDTQYF. DNA of the CDR3: TGTGCCAGCAGTTATTTTGGTGAGGATACGCAGTATTTT.

The rearrangement links TRBV3-1 (or the pseudogene TRBV3-2) to TRBJ1-4; 9 bases map to TRBD1. In germline, CDR1 is LGHDT, CDR2 YNNKEL (reference sequence). The CDR3 spans 15 residues. The junction had 6 bases not matched to a gene; V was cut back by 5 bases and J by 5 bases. DNA of the CDR3: TGTGCCAGCAGCTTCAAAGGGACAGGGAATGAAAAACTGTTTTTT. It yields the protein CASSFKGTGNEKLFF.

The gene calls are TRBV3-1 (or the pseudogene TRBV3-2) and TRBJ2-1; TRBD1 agrees at 10 bases. The CDR3 extends over 14 amino acids. Looked up from germline, CDR1 is LGHDT and CDR2 is YNNKEL (reference sequence). After removal of 1 base from V and 6 bases from J, the junction contained 0 bases not matched to a gene. CDR3 sequence: CASSQGTGGNEQFF. The DNA of the CDR3 is TGTGCCAGCAGCCAAGGGACAGGGGGCAATGAGCAGTTCTTC.

This rearrangement joins TRBV2 to TRBJ2-2; no clear D. CDR3 length: 13 residues. Per the germline V gene, CDR1 is SNHLY and CDR2 is FYNNEI. The V gene lost 7 bases and the J gene lost 5 bases, with 11 bases spanning the gap. The CDR3 DNA is TGTGCCAGCAATCCACTGGGGACCGGGGAGCTGTTTTTT. It is translated as CASNPLGTGELFF.

The chain uses TRBV2 and TRBJ1-2; D possibly corresponds to TRBD1 (5 bases). The CDR3 totals 12 residues. V gave up 7 bases and J gave up 4 bases, with 10 bases separating them. In germline, CDR1 is SNHLY, CDR2 FYNNEI. The CDR3 coding sequence is TGTGCCAGCACAGGGTCGGGCTATGGCTACACCTTC. This sequence encodes CASTGSGYGYTF.

The rearrangement joins TRBV10-1 to TRBJ2-2; TRBD1 is a possible D gene (5 bases). CDR1 and CDR2 (germline): WNHNN, SYGVQD (reference sequence). The CDR3 has 14 amino acids. Between the trimmed V and J ends, which lost 0 bases and 6 bases, there was a span of 8 bases. In DNA, the CDR3 is TGCGCCAGCAGTGAGTCCAGGGTCGCCGGGGAGCTGTTTTTT. This encodes CASSESRVAGELFF.

This clone occurred once. DNA of the CDR3: TGTGCCAGCAGTGTCGGGAGTAACACCGGGGAGCTGTTTTTT. This codes for CASSVGSNTGELFF. The V and J genes are TRBV6-4 and TRBJ2-2, with D tentatively TRBD2 (6 bases). Germline CDR1 and CDR2: MRHNA and SNTAGT. Trimming shortened V by 4 bases and J by 2 bases, and 8 bases separated the two germline ends. The CDR3 is made up of 14 amino acids.

This clone appeared once. The chain carries TRBV18 and TRBJ2-2; D unclear. This CDR3 spans 14 amino acids. Germline-derived CDR1 and CDR2 are KGHSH and LQKENI. Trimming removed 3 bases at V and 1 base at J, with 6 bases between. The CDR3 region has the DNA TGTGCCAGCTCACCTACAGTGAACACCGGGGAGCTGTTTTTT. It yields the protein CASSPTVNTGELFF.

A note on this clone: One junction end disagrees with the germline gene, perhaps due to a read error. V is TRBV7-7 and J is TRBJ2-5; 7 nucleotides agree with TRBD1. The CDR3 sequence is 15 residues long. Germline V gives CDR1 SSHAT, CDR2 FNYEAQ (reference sequence). The CDR3 sequence is CASSLKGALDETQYF. DNA of the CDR3: TGTGCTAGCAGCTTAAAGGGGGCGCTTGATGAGACCCAGTACTTC.

V is TRBV29-1 and J is TRBJ2-7; 9 positions agree with TRBD1. Germline lookup yields CDR1 SQVTM and CDR2 ANQGSEA. The CDR3 is made up of 13 amino acids. CDR3 nucleotide sequence: TGCATCCAACAGGGGGCGGGCTCCTACGAGCAGTACTTC. This translates into CIQQGAGSYEQYF.